The entry below gives a single T cell receptor beta chain sequence along with its context. These data come from a study of blood T cell repertoires in COVID-19. For the study at large: Donors in the United States, Italy and Spain gave samples during acute or convalescent COVID-19. In each case, the material was cDNA or gDNA derived from T cells, B-cell-depleted T cells, or PBMCs.

Original analysis: Amplifying reference gene primers gave estimates of nucleated cell counts. Profiling relied on immunoSEQ multiplex PCR, and the TCRdb table lists in-frame clones only, not all of them. The V and J calls and clone size are taken from that table; D and trimming were inferred from the DNA. The data show 150,000 to 200,000 clones, 80% to 90% seen once. Sequencing was done on a sample of peripheral blood. The source of this sequence is a man between 18 and 29 years old who had recovered from COVID-19.

CDR3 nucleotides: TGCGCCAGCAGCTTGGAGGCATCAGGAGGCACTGAAGCTTTCTTT. It yields the protein CASSLEASGGTEAFF. This sequence joins TRBV5-1 and TRBJ1-1; the D is unclear. This CDR3 region has 15 residues. Trimming removed 0 bases from V and 4 bases from J, with 13 bases in between. Germline values: CDR1 SGHRS, CDR2 YFSETQ.